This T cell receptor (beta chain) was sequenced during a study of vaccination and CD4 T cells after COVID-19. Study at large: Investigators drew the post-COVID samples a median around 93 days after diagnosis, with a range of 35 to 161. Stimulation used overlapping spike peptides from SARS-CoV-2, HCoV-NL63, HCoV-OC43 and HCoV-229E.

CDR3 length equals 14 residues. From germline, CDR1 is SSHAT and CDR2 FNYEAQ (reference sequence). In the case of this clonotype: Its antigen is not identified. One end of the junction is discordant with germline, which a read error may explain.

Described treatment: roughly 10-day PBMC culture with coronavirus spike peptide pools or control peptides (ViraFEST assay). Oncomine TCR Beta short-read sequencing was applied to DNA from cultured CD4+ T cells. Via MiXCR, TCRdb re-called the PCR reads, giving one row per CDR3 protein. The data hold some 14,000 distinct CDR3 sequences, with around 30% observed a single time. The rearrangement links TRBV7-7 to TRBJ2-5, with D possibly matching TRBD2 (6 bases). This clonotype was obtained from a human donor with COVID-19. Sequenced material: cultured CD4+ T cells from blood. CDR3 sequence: CASSPSPGRETQYF. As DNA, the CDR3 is TGTGCTAGCAGCCCCTCCCCGGGGAGGGAGACCCAGTACTTC.